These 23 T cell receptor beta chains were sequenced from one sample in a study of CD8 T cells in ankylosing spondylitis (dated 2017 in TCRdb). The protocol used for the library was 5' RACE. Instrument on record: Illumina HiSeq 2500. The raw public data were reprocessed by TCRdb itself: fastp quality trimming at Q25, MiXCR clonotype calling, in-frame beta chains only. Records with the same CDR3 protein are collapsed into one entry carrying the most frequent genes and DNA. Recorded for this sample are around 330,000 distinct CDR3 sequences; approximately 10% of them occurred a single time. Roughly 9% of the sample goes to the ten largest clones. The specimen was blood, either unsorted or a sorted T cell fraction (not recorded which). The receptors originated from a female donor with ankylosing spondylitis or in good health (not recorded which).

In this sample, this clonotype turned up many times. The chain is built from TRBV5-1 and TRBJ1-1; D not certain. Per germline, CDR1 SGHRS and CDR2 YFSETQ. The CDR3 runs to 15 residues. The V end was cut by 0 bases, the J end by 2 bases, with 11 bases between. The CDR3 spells CASSLDTAANTEAFF. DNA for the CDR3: TGCGCCAGCAGCTTGGACACAGCCGCAAACACTGAAGCTTTCTTT.

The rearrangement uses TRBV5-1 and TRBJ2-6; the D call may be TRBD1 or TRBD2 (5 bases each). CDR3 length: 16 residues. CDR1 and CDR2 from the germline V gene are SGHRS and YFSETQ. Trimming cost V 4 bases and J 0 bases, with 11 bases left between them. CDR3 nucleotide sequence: TGCGCCAGCAGCAAGGACGGGACCTCTGGGGCCAACGTCCTGACTTTC. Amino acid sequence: CASSKDGTSGANVLTF. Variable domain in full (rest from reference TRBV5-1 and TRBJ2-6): KAGVTQTPRYLIKTRGQQVTLSCSPISGHRSVSWYQQTPGQGLQFLFEYFSETQRNKGNFPGRFSGRQFSNSRSEMNVSTLELGDSALYLCASSKDGTSGANVLTFGAGSRLTVL.

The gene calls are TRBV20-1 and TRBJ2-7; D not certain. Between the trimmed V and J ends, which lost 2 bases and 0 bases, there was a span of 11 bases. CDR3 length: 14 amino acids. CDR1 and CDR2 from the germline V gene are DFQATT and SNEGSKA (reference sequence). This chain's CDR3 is CSARLQDGSYEQYF. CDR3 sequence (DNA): TGCAGTGCTAGACTACAAGACGGCTCCTACGAGCAGTACTTC.

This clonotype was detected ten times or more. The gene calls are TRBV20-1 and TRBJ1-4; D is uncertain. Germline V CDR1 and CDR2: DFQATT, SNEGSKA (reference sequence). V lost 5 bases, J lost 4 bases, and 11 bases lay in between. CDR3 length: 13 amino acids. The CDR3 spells CSALGLSNEKLFF. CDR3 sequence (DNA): TGCAGTGCTCTAGGACTGAGTAATGAAAAACTGTTTTTT.

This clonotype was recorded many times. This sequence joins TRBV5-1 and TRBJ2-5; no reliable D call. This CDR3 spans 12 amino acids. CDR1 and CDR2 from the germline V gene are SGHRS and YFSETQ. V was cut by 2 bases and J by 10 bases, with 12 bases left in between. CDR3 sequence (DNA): TGCGCCAGCAGCTTCTTAGGAAATCTCCAGTACTTC. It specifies CASSFLGNLQYF.

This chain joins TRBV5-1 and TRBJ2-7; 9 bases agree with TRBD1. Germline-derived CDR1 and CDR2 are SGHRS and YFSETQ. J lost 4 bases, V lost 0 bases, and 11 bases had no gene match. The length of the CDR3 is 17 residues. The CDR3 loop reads CASSLGAGGQGNYEQYF. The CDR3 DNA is TGCGCCAGCAGCTTGGGGGCAGGGGGACAGGGTAATTACGAGCAGTACTTC.

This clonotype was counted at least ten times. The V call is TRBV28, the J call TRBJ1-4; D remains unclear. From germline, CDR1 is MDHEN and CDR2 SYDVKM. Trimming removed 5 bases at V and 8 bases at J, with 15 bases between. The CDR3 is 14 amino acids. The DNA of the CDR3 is TGTGCCAGCAGTCTCCCGAATGGTCTAGAAAAACTGTTTTTT. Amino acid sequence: CASSLPNGLEKLFF.

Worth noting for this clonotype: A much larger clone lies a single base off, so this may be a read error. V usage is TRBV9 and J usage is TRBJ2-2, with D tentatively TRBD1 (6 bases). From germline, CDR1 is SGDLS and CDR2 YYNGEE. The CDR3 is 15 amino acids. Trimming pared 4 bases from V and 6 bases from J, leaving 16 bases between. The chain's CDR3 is CASSPTGKRSGELFF. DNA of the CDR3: TGTGCCAGCAGCCCTACAGGGAAGCGGTCCGGGGAGCTGTTTTTT.

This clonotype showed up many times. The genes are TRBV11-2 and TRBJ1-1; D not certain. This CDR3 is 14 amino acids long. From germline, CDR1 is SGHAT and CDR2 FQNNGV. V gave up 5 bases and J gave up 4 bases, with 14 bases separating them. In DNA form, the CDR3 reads TGTGCCAGCAGCCTGTGGGAGCTCGGCACTGAAGCTTTCTTT. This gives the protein CASSLWELGTEAFF.

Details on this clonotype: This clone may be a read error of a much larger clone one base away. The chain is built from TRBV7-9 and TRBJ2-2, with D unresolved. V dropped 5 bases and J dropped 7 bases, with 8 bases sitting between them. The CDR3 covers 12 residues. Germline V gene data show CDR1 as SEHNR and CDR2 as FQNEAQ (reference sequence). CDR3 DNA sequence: TGTGCCAGCAGCCCCAAATACGGGGAGCTGTTTTTT. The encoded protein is CASSPKYGELFF.

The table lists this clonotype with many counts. The CDR3 DNA is TGTGCCATCAGTGAGGTGGACTATGGCTACACCTTC. It translates to CAISEVDYGYTF. This sequence joins TRBV10-3 and TRBJ1-2; D not resolved. The germline V gene encodes CDR1 ENHRY and CDR2 SYGVKD. V lost 2 bases, J lost 3 bases, and 4 bases lay in between. The CDR3 is made up of 12 amino acids.

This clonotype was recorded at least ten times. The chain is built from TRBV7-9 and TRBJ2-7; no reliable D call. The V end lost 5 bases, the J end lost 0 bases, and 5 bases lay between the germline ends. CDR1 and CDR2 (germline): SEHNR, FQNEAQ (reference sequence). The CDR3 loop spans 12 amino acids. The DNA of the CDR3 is TGTGCCAGCAGCACAGACTCCTACGAGCAGTACTTC. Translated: CASSTDSYEQYF.

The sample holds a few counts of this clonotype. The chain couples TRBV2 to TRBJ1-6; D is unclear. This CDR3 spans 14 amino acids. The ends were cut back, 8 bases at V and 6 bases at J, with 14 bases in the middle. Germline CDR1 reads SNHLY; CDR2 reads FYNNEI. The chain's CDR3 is CASGGGMFNSPLHF. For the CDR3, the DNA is TGTGCCAGCGGCGGAGGCATGTTTAATTCACCCCTCCACTTT.

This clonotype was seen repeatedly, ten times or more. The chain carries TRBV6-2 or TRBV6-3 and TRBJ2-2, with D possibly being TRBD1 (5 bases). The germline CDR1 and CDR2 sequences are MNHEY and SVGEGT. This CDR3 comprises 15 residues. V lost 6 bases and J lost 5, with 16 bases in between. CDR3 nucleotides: TGTGCCAGCAGCCGTCTCCCAGGGTTAACCGGGGAGCTGTTTTTT. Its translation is CASSRLPGLTGELFF.

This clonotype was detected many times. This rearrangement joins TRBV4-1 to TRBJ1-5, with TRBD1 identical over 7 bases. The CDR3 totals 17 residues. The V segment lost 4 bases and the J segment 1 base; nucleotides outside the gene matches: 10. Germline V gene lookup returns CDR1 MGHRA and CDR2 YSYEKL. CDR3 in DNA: TGCGCCAGCAGCCGCGTATTAACAGGGGTCAGCAATCAGCCCCAGCATTTT. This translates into CASSRVLTGVSNQPQHF.

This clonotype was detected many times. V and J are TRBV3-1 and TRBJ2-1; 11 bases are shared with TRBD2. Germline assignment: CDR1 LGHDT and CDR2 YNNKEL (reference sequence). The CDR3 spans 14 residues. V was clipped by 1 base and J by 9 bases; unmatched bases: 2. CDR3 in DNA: TGTGCCAGCAGCCAAGCCGGGACTAGCGGTGAGCAGTTCTTC. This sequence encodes CASSQAGTSGEQFF.

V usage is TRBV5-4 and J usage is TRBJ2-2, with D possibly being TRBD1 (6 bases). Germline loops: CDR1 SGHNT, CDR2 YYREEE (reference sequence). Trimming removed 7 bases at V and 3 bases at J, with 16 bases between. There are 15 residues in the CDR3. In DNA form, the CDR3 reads TGTGCCAGCGGACGGGACAACCGGGACACCGGGGAGCTGTTTTTT. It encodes CASGRDNRDTGELFF.

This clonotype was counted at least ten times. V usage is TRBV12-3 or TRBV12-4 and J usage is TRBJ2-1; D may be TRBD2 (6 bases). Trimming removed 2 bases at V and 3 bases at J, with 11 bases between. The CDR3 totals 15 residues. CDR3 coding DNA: TGTGCCAGCAGTTTAAGGAGGGGTCACTACAATGAGCAGTTCTTC. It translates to CASSLRRGHYNEQFF.

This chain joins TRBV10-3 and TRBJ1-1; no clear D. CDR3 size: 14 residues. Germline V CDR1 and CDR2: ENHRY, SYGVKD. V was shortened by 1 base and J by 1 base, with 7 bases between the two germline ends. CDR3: CAISEYVENTEAFF. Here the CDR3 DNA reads TGTGCCATCAGTGAGTATGTGGAGAACACTGAAGCTTTCTTT.

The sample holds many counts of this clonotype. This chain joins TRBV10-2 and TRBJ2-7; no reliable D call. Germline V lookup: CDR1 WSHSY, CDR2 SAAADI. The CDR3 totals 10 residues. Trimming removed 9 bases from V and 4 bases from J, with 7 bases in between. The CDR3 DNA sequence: TGCGCCAGTGGCAGGTACGAGCAGTACTTC. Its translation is CASGRYEQYF.

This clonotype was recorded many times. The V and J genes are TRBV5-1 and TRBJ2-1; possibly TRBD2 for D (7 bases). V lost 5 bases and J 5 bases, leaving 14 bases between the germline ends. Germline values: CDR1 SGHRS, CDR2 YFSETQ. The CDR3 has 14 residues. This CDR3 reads CASSGGGPDNEQFF. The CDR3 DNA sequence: TGCGCCAGCAGTGGGGGGGGGCCTGACAATGAGCAGTTCTTC. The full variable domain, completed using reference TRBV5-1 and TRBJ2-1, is KAGVTQTPRYLIKTRGQQVTLSCSPISGHRSVSWYQQTPGQGLQFLFEYFSETQRNKGNFPGRFSGRQFSNSRSEMNVSTLELGDSALYLCASSGGGPDNEQFFGPGTRLTVL.

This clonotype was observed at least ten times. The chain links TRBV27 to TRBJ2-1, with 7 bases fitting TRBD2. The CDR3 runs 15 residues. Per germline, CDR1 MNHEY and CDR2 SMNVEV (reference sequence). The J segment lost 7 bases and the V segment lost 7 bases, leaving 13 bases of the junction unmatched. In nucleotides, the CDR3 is TGTGCCAGCATTCCATCAGGACTAGTAGGGAATGAGCAGTTCTTC. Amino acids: CASIPSGLVGNEQFF.

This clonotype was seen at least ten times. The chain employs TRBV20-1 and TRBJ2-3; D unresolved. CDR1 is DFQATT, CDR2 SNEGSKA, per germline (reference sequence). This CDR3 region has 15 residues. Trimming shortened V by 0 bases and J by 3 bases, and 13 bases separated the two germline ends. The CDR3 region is CSAREGRARTDTQYF. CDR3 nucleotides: TGCAGTGCTAGAGAGGGTAGGGCTAGGACAGATACGCAGTATTTT.